Listed here is a single T cell receptor (beta chain). What it recognizes is unknown. At sampling all donors were nominally healthy, likely with unrecorded immune exposures. The sample comes from a study of cytomegalovirus exposure and HLA in healthy donors. The study, taken as a whole, reports: Earlier analysis looked at TCR beta V segments, and most were productive about 90% or about 30% of the time. It was shown in a later analysis that HLA-associated TCR beta chains were more clonally expanded than other, equally common chains.

The CDR3 length is 15 residues. J was trimmed by 3 bases and V by 1 base; bases with no gene match: 1. From germline, CDR1 is LNHNV and CDR2 YYDKDF (reference sequence). 13 Jbeta primers and 60 Vbeta primers were used for the PCR. TCRdb's copy holds only in-frame clones and misses some; the assay was immunoSEQ multiplex PCR. Here the sample spans about 160,000 clones, around 76% being singletons. The TCR was taken from a middle-aged man in good health and CMV-seropositive. V is TRBV15 and J is TRBJ2-7; 12 nucleotides match TRBD2. Source material: PBMCs. The CDR3 protein is CATSRGTSGDYEQYF. DNA of the CDR3: TGTGCCACCAGCAGAGGGACTAGCGGGGACTACGAGCAGTACTTC.